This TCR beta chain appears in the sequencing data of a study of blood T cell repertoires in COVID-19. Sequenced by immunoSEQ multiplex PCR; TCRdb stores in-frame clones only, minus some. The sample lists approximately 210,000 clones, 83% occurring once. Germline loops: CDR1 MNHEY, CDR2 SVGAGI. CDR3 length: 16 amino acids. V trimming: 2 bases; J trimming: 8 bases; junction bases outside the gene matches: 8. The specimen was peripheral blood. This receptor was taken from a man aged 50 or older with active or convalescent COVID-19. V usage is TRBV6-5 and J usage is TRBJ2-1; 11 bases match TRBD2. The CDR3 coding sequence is TGTGCCAGCAGTTACCGTAGCGGGGGGGTTGGTCATGAGCAGTTCTTC. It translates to CASSYRSGGVGHEQFF.